This T cell receptor (beta chain) was recovered during a study of T cell repertoires in cytomegalovirus infection. Study at large: CMV infection together with matching HLA type was indicated by public TCR beta signatures.

TCRdb redid the calling of the reads with MiXCR, one entry per CDR3 protein. The sample has just under 500,000 distinct CDR3 sequences, roughly a third seen once; the top ten hold about a sixth. As for this clonotype: Antigen specificity is unknown.

The CDR3 spans 16 residues. The germline V gene encodes CDR1 SGHVS and CDR2 FQNEAQ. The J segment lost 6 bases and the V segment lost 3 bases, leaving 10 bases of the junction unmatched. General study results and limits: HLA-C-restricted CMV clonotypes gave the most frequent clonotype in two of eight donors.

The sequenced sample was cultured PBMCs, obtained from culture after CMV antigen stimulation. The chain joins TRBV7-8 to TRBJ2-2, with 7 positions matching TRBD1. This clonotype was sampled from a human donor in good health (CMV status not recorded). Some clones in this sample may be carry-over from other donors' samples. The chain's CDR3 is CASSFLPDRVAGELFF. Written as DNA, the CDR3 is TGTGCCAGCAGCTTCCTCCCAGACAGGGTAGCCGGGGAGCTGTTTTTT.